This TCR beta chain was sequenced for a study of identical twins. In TCRdb, the 5' RACE reads were re-called with MiXCR into one record per CDR3 protein. The profile shows approximately 350,000 distinct CDR3 sequences, about 12% of them singletons. The germline V and J ends were trimmed by 7 bases and 0 bases, with 13 bases remaining between them. There are 16 residues in the CDR3. The germline gives CDR1 MDHEN, CDR2 SYDVKM. These data also featured in a second study, about yellow fever vaccine responses in identical twins.

This sequence originates from a woman younger than 35 in good health. This sequence joins TRBV28 and TRBJ1-6; no firm D call. Sequencing input: CD8+ T cells sorted from blood. The CDR3: CASTGIRASYNSPLHF. The DNA for the CDR3 is TGTGCCAGCACCGGGATTCGAGCCTCCTATAATTCACCCCTCCACTTT.